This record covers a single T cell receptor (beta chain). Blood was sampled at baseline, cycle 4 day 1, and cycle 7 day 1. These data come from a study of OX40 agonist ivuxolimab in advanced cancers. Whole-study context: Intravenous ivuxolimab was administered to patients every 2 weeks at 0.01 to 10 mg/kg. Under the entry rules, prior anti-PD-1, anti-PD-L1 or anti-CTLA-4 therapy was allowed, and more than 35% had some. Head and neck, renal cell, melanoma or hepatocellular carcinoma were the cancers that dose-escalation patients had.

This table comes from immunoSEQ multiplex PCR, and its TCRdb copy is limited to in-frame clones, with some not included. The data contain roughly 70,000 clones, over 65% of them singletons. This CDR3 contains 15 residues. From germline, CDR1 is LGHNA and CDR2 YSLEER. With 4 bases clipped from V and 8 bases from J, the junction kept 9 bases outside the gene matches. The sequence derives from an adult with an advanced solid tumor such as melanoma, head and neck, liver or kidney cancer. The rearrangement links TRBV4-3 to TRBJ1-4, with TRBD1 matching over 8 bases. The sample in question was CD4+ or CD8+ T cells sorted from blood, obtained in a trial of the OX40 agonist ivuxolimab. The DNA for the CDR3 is TGCGCCAGCAGCCGACTTGGGACAGGTGAAGAAAAACTGTTTTTT. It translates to CASSRLGTGEEKLFF.